Below, 13 T cell receptor beta chains from the same sample are listed, as sequenced in a study of STAT5B mutations in CD4+ large granular lymphocyte leukemia. Libraries were prepared by immunoSEQ multiplex PCR; TCRdb keeps only in-frame clonotypes and omits some of them. The repertoire holds 25,000 to 35,000 clones, with more than 60% as singletons. The sequenced material came from CD4+ T cells from blood buffy coats. These receptors all stem from a human donor in good health.

CDR3 in amino acids: CASSYTGGGETQYF. In nucleotides, the CDR3 is TGTGCCAGCAGCTATACAGGGGGTGGAGAGACCCAGTACTTC. The chain is built from TRBV5-6 and TRBJ2-5; 8 bases fit TRBD1. The V segment lost 3 bases and the J segment 4 bases; nucleotides outside the gene matches: 5. The germline V gene has CDR1 SGHDT and CDR2 YYEEEE. The CDR3 is made up of 14 amino acids.

V usage is TRBV18 and J usage is TRBJ2-5; D ambiguous. Trimming left V 2 bases short and J 4 bases short, with 17 bases between. The CDR3 consists of 16 residues. Germline lookup yields CDR1 KGHSH and CDR2 LQKENI. The CDR3 reads CASSPAVPSTRETQYF. The DNA for the CDR3 is TGTGCCAGCTCACCAGCTGTCCCCTCAACGCGAGAGACCCAGTACTTC.

The chain is built from TRBV6-5 and TRBJ2-7; no clear D gene. CDR1 is MNHEY and CDR2 is SVGAGI in the germline V gene. The V gene lost 4 bases and the J gene lost 0 bases, with 10 bases spanning the gap. This CDR3 has 14 amino acids. CDR3 coding DNA: TGTGCCAGCAGTTCCCACATGAGCTCCTACGAGCAGTACGTC. Protein: CASSSHMSSYEQYV.

This clone was picked up a small number of times. The J gene is TRBJ2-1, the V gene TRBV7-2; 9 bases map to TRBD1. The CDR3 extends over 15 amino acids. Germline trimming cut 5 bases from V and 6 bases from J; bases unmatched to any gene: 8. Germline values: CDR1 SGHTA, CDR2 FQGNSA. The DNA for the CDR3 is TGTGCCAGCAGCATAACCGGGACAGGGTTCAATGAGCAGTTCTTC. Residues: CASSITGTGFNEQFF.

This clone has a single count. The chain is built from TRBV7-2 and TRBJ2-7; TRBD1 aligns across 9 bases. CDR3 length equals 14 residues. With V trimmed by 4 bases and J by 2 bases, 3 bases remained unmatched. The germline V gene has CDR1 SGHTA and CDR2 FQGNSA. CDR3 in amino acids: CASSSDRGTYEQYF. As DNA, the CDR3 is TGTGCCAGCAGCTCAGACAGGGGGACCTACGAGCAGTACTTC.

Only a few counts were recorded for this clone. This chain joins TRBV28 and TRBJ1-5; D remains unclear. Trimming took off 2 bases at V and 4 bases at J, with 0 bases between the two ends. This CDR3 comprises 11 residues. From germline, CDR1 is MDHEN and CDR2 SYDVKM. Written as DNA, the CDR3 is TGTGCCAGCAGTTTAAATCAGCCCCAGCATTTT. Translated, it gives CASSLNQPQHF.

The V gene is TRBV5-5, the J gene TRBJ2-3; TRBD1 might be the D (6 bases). Trimming removed 4 bases at V and 0 bases at J, with 18 bases between. The CDR3 runs to 17 residues. The germline V gene encodes CDR1 SGHKS and CDR2 YYEKEE (reference sequence). The CDR3 is CASSPARQAPSTDTQYF. The DNA for the CDR3 is TGTGCCAGCAGCCCAGCCCGACAGGCGCCTAGCACAGATACGCAGTATTTT. Looking up the rest from reference TRBV5-5 and TRBJ2-3 gives the full variable domain: DAGVTQSPTHLIKTRGQQVTLRCSPISGHKSVSWYQQVLGQGPQFIFQYYEKEERGRGNFPDRFSARQFPNYSSELNVNALLLGDSALYLCASSPARQAPSTDTQYFGPGTRLTVL.

The V call is TRBV6-1, the J call TRBJ2-1; D is ambiguous. The germline CDR1 and CDR2 sequences are MNHNS and SASEGT. The CDR3 is made up of 15 amino acids. V lost 2 bases and J 7 bases, leaving 15 bases between the germline ends. For the CDR3, the DNA is TGTGCCAGCAGTGAACTTTGGAACGTCGGGAATGAGCAGTTCTTC. Amino acid sequence: CASSELWNVGNEQFF.

This clone was counted a few times. V is TRBV4-1 and J is TRBJ1-1, with 7 bases matching TRBD1. This CDR3 has 17 amino acids. V shed 0 bases and J 4 bases; nucleotides not matched to a gene: 11. Germline CDR1 and CDR2: MGHRA and YSYEKL. CDR3 residues: CASSQDNTGAMGTEAFF. The CDR3 region has the DNA TGCGCCAGCAGCCAAGATAATACAGGGGCAATGGGCACTGAAGCTTTCTTT.

This clone was seen more than once but under ten times. The chain employs TRBV7-9 and TRBJ1-1; possibly TRBD1 for D (6 bases). This CDR3 comprises 14 residues. Germline V gene sequence: CDR1 SEHNR, CDR2 FQNEAQ (reference sequence). Trimming pared 3 bases from V and 2 bases from J, leaving 10 bases between. The CDR3 nucleotides are TGTGCCAGCAGCTTCAGACAGGCTAACACTGAAGCTTTCTTT. This encodes CASSFRQANTEAFF.

This clone was counted between two and nine times. The gene calls are TRBV4-3 and TRBJ1-1, with TRBD1 as a possible D gene (5 bases). This CDR3 has 15 residues. Per the germline V gene, CDR1 is LGHNA and CDR2 is YSLEER. V was cut by 1 base and J by 0 bases, with 9 bases left in between. DNA for the CDR3: TGCGCCAGCAGCCAAGTGGGACTGGTGAACACTGAAGCTTTCTTT. Translating it yields CASSQVGLVNTEAFF.

This clone appeared once. The J gene is TRBJ2-5, the V gene TRBV5-6; 8 nucleotides agree with TRBD2. The length of the CDR3 is 18 residues. The germline V gene encodes CDR1 SGHDT and CDR2 YYEEEE. The V and J ends lost 0 bases and 1 base, in that order; junction bases with no gene match: 11. The CDR3 here is CASSLAFEWRGAQETQYF. For the CDR3, the DNA is TGTGCCAGCAGCTTGGCCTTTGAATGGCGGGGGGCCCAAGAGACCCAGTACTTC.

V usage is TRBV2 and J usage is TRBJ1-2, with no clear D. With 2 bases removed from V and 3 bases from J, the gap between germline ends came to 13 bases. This CDR3 is built from 15 residues. CDR1 is SNHLY, CDR2 FYNNEI, per germline. The CDR3 DNA reads TGTGCCAGCAGTGAACCTAGGGCAGAGGACTATGGCTACACCTTC. This encodes CASSEPRAEDYGYTF.